This TCR beta chain was profiled in a study of T cell changes during pregnancy in multiple sclerosis. The table came from immunoSEQ multiplex PCR; TCRdb's copy has only in-frame clones and leaves some out. The sample holds about 38,000 clones, nearly 90% seen once. This CDR3 is 13 amino acids long. Trimming took off 5 bases at V and 0 bases at J, with 7 bases between the two ends. Germline V gene lookup returns CDR1 MDHEN and CDR2 SYDVKM. This sequence joins TRBV28 and TRBJ1-1; D uncertain. This clonotype was obtained from a female donor with multiple sclerosis, enrolled in a pregnancy study. The material sequenced was CD4+ T cells from peripheral blood mononuclear cells, taken in the second trimester of pregnancy. CDR3 residues: CASSPTMNTEAFF. CDR3 nucleotides: TGTGCCAGCAGTCCAACTATGAACACTGAAGCTTTCTTT.